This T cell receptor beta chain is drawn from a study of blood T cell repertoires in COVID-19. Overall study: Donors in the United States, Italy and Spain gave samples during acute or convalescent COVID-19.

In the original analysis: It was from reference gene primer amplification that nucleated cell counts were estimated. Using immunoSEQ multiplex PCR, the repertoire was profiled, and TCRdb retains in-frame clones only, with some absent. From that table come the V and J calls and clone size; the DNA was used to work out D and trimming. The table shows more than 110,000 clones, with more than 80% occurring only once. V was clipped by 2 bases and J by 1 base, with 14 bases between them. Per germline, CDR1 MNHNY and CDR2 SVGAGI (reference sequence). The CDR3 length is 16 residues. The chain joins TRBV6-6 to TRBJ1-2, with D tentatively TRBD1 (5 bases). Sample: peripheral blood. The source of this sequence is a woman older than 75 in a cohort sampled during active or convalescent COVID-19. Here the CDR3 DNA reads TGTGCCAGCAGTTACCCCAGGGCCGGTAGTAACTATGGCTACACCTTC. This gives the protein CASSYPRAGSNYGYTF.